This record covers a single T cell receptor (beta chain). This specimen belongs to a study of cytomegalovirus exposure and HLA in healthy donors. The study ran its PCR with 60 Vbeta and 13 Jbeta primers. Sequencing used immunoSEQ multiplex PCR; TCRdb keeps in-frame clones, though not all of them. This table has about 54,000 clones, approximately 82% appearing once. The CDR3 totals 18 residues. The junction had 11 bases not matched to a gene; V was cut back by 1 base and J by 6 bases. Germline V lookup: CDR1 SGHTA, CDR2 FQGTGA. Sequencing was performed on PBMCs. The gene calls are TRBV7-3 and TRBJ2-3, with 12 nucleotides matching TRBD2. The sequence came from a woman between 18 and 29 years old in good health and CMV-seronegative. The CDR3 sequence is CASSLKFRLAGEVDTQYF. The CDR3 DNA is TGTGCCAGCAGCTTAAAATTCCGACTAGCGGGAGAAGTGGATACGCAGTATTTT.